This T cell receptor (beta chain) was captured in a study of control samples from healthy donors and cancer patients (dated by TCRdb to about 2020). A note on this clone: Its antigen is not yet known. No much larger clone exists at a distance of one base, and base qualities are not known.

V is shortened by 5 bases, J by 8 bases, and the region joining them spans 21 bases. The CDR3 contains 15 residues, cysteine and phenylalanine counted. Solely the CDR3 DNA is kept, with 45 bases framed from the first base. Taken from the germline V gene, the CDR1 and CDR2 loops are MNHEY and SVGAGI. Receptors were amplified or captured by the immunoSEQ multiplex PCR assay. The clones in this table, taken by TCRdb from immuneACCESS, are in-frame only. Not every clone is retained; where verified, under half of the shortfall comes from an unresolved V gene, and the cause of the rest is unknown. This sample is represented by roughly 130,000 clones; about 93% of them were singletons. More than 1.5% of the sample lies in the top ten.

The TCR sequence derives from a man aged 50 or older with head and neck cancer. Here the chain combines TRBV6-5 and TRBJ1-1; the D gene is perhaps TRBD1, on 5 matching bases. Material: PBMCs. The CDR3 sequence is CASSLRPLREAEAFF. The DNA is TGTGCCAGCAGTCTTCGCCCTCTCAGGGAGGCAGAAGCTTTCTTT.